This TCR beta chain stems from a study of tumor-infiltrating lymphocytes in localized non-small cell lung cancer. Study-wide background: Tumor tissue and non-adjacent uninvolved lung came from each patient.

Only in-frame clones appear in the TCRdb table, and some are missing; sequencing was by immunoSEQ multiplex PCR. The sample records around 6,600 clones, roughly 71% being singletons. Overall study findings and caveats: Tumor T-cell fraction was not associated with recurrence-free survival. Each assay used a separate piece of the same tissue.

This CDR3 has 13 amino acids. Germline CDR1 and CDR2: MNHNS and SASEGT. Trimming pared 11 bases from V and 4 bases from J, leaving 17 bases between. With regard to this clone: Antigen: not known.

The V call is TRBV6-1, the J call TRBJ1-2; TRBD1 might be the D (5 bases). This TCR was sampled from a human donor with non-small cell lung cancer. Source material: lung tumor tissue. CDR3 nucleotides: TGTGCCGCCAGCAGGGCACAGCTCTATGGCTACACCTTC. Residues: CAASRAQLYGYTF.